This T cell receptor (beta chain) was sequenced for a study of shared clonotypes between healthy human individuals. All donors were healthy HIV-negative adults lacking recent acute infections or vaccinations. Clones were sequenced by immunoSEQ multiplex PCR, and TCRdb holds only the in-frame ones, with some missing. Of hundreds of thousands of clones in the sample, around 77% were seen once. Looked up from germline, CDR1 is SGDLS and CDR2 is YYNGEE. J lost 7 bases, V lost 0 bases, and 9 bases had no gene match. This CDR3 has 16 amino acids. Sequencing was carried out using PBMCs. The clonotype was recovered from a middle-aged woman in good health. Some clones in this sample may be carry-over from other donors' samples. The chain carries TRBV9 and TRBJ2-1; 8 bases line up with TRBD2. The chain's CDR3 is CASSVVVSGTLNEQFF. CDR3 in DNA: TGTGCCAGCAGCGTAGTCGTTAGCGGGACACTTAATGAGCAGTTCTTC.